One sample yielded the 16 T cell receptor beta chains listed below, sequenced in a study of OX40 agonist ivuxolimab in advanced cancers. Measured with immunoSEQ multiplex PCR; TCRdb has only the in-frame clones, and not every one. The repertoire holds about 80,000 clones, with roughly 91% as singletons. This specimen consisted of CD4+ or CD8+ T cells sorted from blood, obtained in a trial of the OX40 agonist ivuxolimab. The source is an adult with an advanced solid tumor such as melanoma, head and neck, liver or kidney cancer.

The chain uses TRBV7-3 and TRBJ2-1, with 7 bases that match TRBD2. Germline CDR1 and CDR2: SGHTA and FQGTGA. Unmatched junction bases numbered 18, after V lost 5 bases and J lost 5 bases. This CDR3 contains 18 residues. The CDR3 reads CASSLDTPGLAANNEQFF. The CDR3 coding sequence is TGTGCCAGCAGCCTGGACACCCCGGGGCTAGCGGCTAACAATGAGCAGTTCTTC.

The chain uses TRBV5-1 and TRBJ1-2; 8 positions match TRBD1. From germline, CDR1 is SGHRS and CDR2 YFSETQ. The ends lost 1 base at V and 8 bases at J; junction bases unmatched: 10. The CDR3 is made up of 15 amino acids. Here the CDR3 reads CASSLSPTGVGGYTF. The CDR3 nucleotides are TGCGCCAGCAGCTTGTCCCCGACAGGGGTTGGCGGCTACACCTTC.

This chain links TRBV4-3 with TRBJ2-2; 7 nucleotides align to TRBD2. Germline-derived CDR1 and CDR2 are LGHNA and YSLEER. V lost 1 base to trimming and J lost 0 bases; unmatched junction nucleotides: 2. This CDR3 region has 16 residues. CDR3 nucleotides: TGCGCCAGCAGCCAAGTGGGGGGGGCGAACACCGGGGAGCTGTTTTTT. This sequence encodes CASSQVGGANTGELFF.

The chain combines TRBV11-2 with TRBJ2-2; D remains unclear. The V end lost 5 bases, the J end lost 3 bases, and 4 bases lay between the germline ends. Germline V gene data show CDR1 as SGHAT and CDR2 as FQNNGV. The CDR3 consists of 12 residues. CDR3 sequence (DNA): TGTGCCAGCAGCCTGCACACCGGGGAGCTGTTTTTT. Protein: CASSLHTGELFF.

The V call is TRBV7-9, the J call TRBJ1-5; TRBD1 aligns across 7 bases. Per the germline V gene, CDR1 is SEHNR and CDR2 is FQNEAQ (reference sequence). This CDR3 has 14 residues. J was trimmed by 2 bases and V by 5 bases; bases with no gene match: 3. The CDR3 is CASSPGGGNQPQHF. In DNA form, the CDR3 reads TGTGCCAGCAGCCCAGGGGGTGGCAATCAGCCCCAGCATTTT.

This chain connects TRBV2 to TRBJ2-2; TRBD1 matches 7 bases. In germline, CDR1 is SNHLY, CDR2 FYNNEI. CDR3 size: 14 residues. V dropped 6 bases and J dropped 1; count of bases not matched to a gene: 2. CDR3 sequence: CASRDRLNTGELFF. CDR3 nucleotides: TGTGCCAGCAGGGACAGGCTGAACACCGGGGAGCTGTTTTTT.

J is TRBJ1-6 and V is TRBV28; D is uncertain. V dropped 7 bases and J dropped 0 bases, with 13 bases sitting between them. The germline CDR1 and CDR2 sequences are MDHEN and SYDVKM. CDR3 size: 16 residues. CDR3 nucleotides: TGTGCCAGCAAATGGTCCTTAAGCTCCTATAATTCACCCCTCCACTTT. Translating gives CASKWSLSSYNSPLHF.

Written as DNA, the CDR3 is TGTGCCAGCAGCTCCTATGGGGCCGGCTCCTACGAGCAGTACTTC. As protein: CASSSYGAGSYEQYF. This rearrangement joins TRBV7-2 to TRBJ2-7; possible D gene TRBD1, 5 bases. Germline V gene data show CDR1 as SGHTA and CDR2 as FQGNSA. The CDR3 is 15 residues long. With 4 bases removed from V and 0 bases from J, the gap between germline ends came to 13 bases.

The chain is built from TRBV18 and TRBJ1-6; D gene uncertain. This CDR3 contains 14 residues. Germline CDR1 KGHSH, CDR2 LQKENI. The ends were cut back, 2 bases at V and 5 bases at J, with 7 bases in the middle. Here the CDR3 DNA reads TGTGCCAGCTCACCAAAGGTGAATAATTCACCCCTCCACTTT. It codes for CASSPKVNNSPLHF.

The sample holds a few counts of this clone. The CDR3 DNA sequence: TGTGCCAGCAGCTTACCCGGACAGACAAAGTACTTC. This encodes CASSLPGQTKYF. The rearrangement links TRBV7-9 to TRBJ2-7; D is perhaps TRBD1 (6 bases). The CDR3 spans 12 residues. CDR1 is SEHNR and CDR2 is FQNEAQ in the germline V gene (reference sequence). The V end lost 2 bases, the J end lost 11 bases, and 13 bases lay between the germline ends.

As regards this clone: Other nucleotide sequences in the sample specify the same CDR3. This chain links TRBV5-4 with TRBJ2-3, with no clear D. Germline loops: CDR1 SGHNT, CDR2 YYREEE (reference sequence). Trimming stripped 2 bases from V and 6 bases from J, with 4 bases between. The CDR3 totals 11 residues. CDR3 sequence reads: CASSFTDTQYF. In DNA form, the CDR3 reads TGTGCCAGCAGCTTTACGGATACGCAGTATTTT.

The genes are TRBV11-2 and TRBJ2-1, with 9 bases that match TRBD2. Per germline, CDR1 SGHAT and CDR2 FQNNGV. With 4 bases clipped from V and 3 bases from J, the junction kept 4 bases outside the gene matches. The CDR3 totals 15 residues. In DNA, the CDR3 is TGTGCCAGCAGCTCACCTAGCGGGAACTACAATGAGCAGTTCTTC. This sequence encodes CASSSPSGNYNEQFF.

V and J are TRBV5-5 and TRBJ2-3, with D perhaps being TRBD1 or TRBD2 (5 bases each). V shed 4 bases and J shed 3 bases, with 12 bases lying between them. Germline V gives CDR1 SGHKS, CDR2 YYEKEE (reference sequence). The CDR3 loop spans 14 amino acids. The CDR3 region is CASSPPEGTDTQYF. CDR3 bases: TGTGCCAGCAGCCCTCCAGAGGGGACAGATACGCAGTATTTT.

This chain joins TRBV5-1 and TRBJ1-2; D is possibly TRBD1 (5 bases). V lost 3 bases to trimming and J lost 7 bases, with 13 bases between them. In germline, CDR1 is SGHRS, CDR2 YFSETQ. The CDR3 covers 13 residues. CDR3 sequence (DNA): TGCGCCAGCAGCTCGGCGCTGGGACGTGGCTACACCTTC. Its translation is CASSSALGRGYTF.

This chain joins TRBV5-1 and TRBJ1-3; D is undetermined. The CDR3 contains 12 residues. The V end was cut by 6 bases, the J end by 0 bases, with 4 bases between. Germline V gene lookup returns CDR1 SGHRS and CDR2 YFSETQ. The CDR3 is CASKDSGNTIYF. The CDR3 DNA reads as TGCGCCAGCAAGGACTCTGGAAACACCATATATTTT.

This clone was detected only once. The chain carries TRBV6-1 and TRBJ2-7; the D call may be TRBD1 or TRBD2 (6 bases each). The CDR3 totals 14 residues. From germline, CDR1 is MNHNS and CDR2 SASEGT. V was cut by 10 bases and J by 5 bases, with 21 bases left in between. As DNA, the CDR3 is TGTGCCACCAGGTTCCGTTGGGGGGCGGACGAGCAGTACTTC. Translating gives CATRFRWGADEQYF.